The clone carrying this TCR beta chain is a singleton in its sample. This specimen belongs to a study of blood T cell repertoires in COVID-19. Looking at the study overall: The analysed material was cDNA or gDNA that came from T cells, B-cell-depleted T cells, or PBMCs.

TCRdb keeps only in-frame clones here, not all; method: immunoSEQ multiplex PCR. The profile shows over 100,000 clones, roughly four fifths of them singletons. This CDR3 has 12 amino acids. The sample taken for sequencing was peripheral blood. The chain recombines TRBV12-3 or TRBV12-4 with TRBJ2-3; D gene uncertain. This clonotype originated in a human donor in a cohort sampled during active COVID-19. The CDR3 here is CTSRVSADTQYF. The CDR3 nucleotides are TGTACCTCACGGGTATCAGCAGATACGCAGTATTTT.